This TCR beta chain comes out of a study of CD8 T cells in ankylosing spondylitis. CDR1 is MRHNA, CDR2 SNTAGT, per germline. Trimming at V came to 0 bases and at J to 3 bases, leaving 0 bases not matched to a gene. The CDR3 loop spans 15 amino acids. Study findings and constraints: A TCR beta motif of eight highly homologous variants appeared characteristic of ankylosing spondylitis blood. Reactive arthritis synovial fluid and blood were previously reported to contain some motif variants. Disease-linked clones, CD8+, were relatively rare in peripheral blood. Reportedly, disease-linked clones are significantly enriched in ankylosing spondylitis patients' matched synovial fluid.

Molecular-barcoded quantitative 5'-RACE produced these TCR beta libraries. Using its own MiXCR run on the 5' RACE reads, TCRdb lists one record per CDR3 protein. This table holds 650,000 to 800,000 distinct CDR3 sequences, 19% found once. Remarks on this clonotype: Its antigen is as yet unknown.

This TCR came from a male donor with ankylosing spondylitis. Sequencing used blood, either unsorted or a sorted T cell fraction (not recorded which). This chain joins TRBV6-4 and TRBJ2-7; 12 bases match TRBD2. CDR3 loop: CASSDSGLAGYEQYF. The CDR3 DNA follows: TGTGCCAGCAGTGACTCGGGACTAGCGGGCTACGAGCAGTACTTC.